The 10 T cell receptor beta chains below come from one sample, sequenced in a study of early T cells in non-severe SARS-CoV-2 infection. A single record per CDR3 protein comes from TCRdb applying MiXCR to the 5' RACE reads. The sample lists 63,000 or so distinct CDR3 sequences, 9.5% to 12% occurring once. The source material was whole blood, sampled at baseline. The receptors here all came from an adult who was a healthcare worker with PCR-confirmed SARS-CoV-2 infection or an uninfected control (not recorded which).

In its sample, this clonotype was seen many times. The V gene is TRBV5-1, the J gene TRBJ2-1, with TRBD1 matching 8 bases. The CDR3 has 15 residues. Trimming removed 0 bases from V and 7 bases from J; junction bases left unmatched: 6. The germline gives CDR1 SGHRS, CDR2 YFSETQ. The CDR3 DNA is TGCGCCAGCAGCTTGGCACAGGGGGATGGGAATGAGCAGTTCTTC. Its translation is CASSLAQGDGNEQFF. Looking up the rest from reference TRBV5-1 and TRBJ2-1 gives the full variable domain: KAGVTQTPRYLIKTRGQQVTLSCSPISGHRSVSWYQQTPGQGLQFLFEYFSETQRNKGNFPGRFSGRQFSNSRSEMNVSTLELGDSALYLCASSLAQGDGNEQFFGPGTRLTVL.

This clonotype was detected a few times. The rearrangement uses TRBV20-1 and TRBJ2-7; D ambiguous. The germline V gene has CDR1 DFQATT and CDR2 SNEGSKA (reference sequence). V was pared by 0 bases and J by 1 base, with 7 bases between. CDR3 length: 13 amino acids. In nucleotides, the CDR3 is TGCAGTGCTAGAGATCCAGAGTCCTACGAGCAGTACTTC. This translates into CSARDPESYEQYF.

This clonotype appeared a few times. The gene calls are TRBV6-5 and TRBJ2-7; no reliable D call. Trimming left V 10 bases short and J 2 bases short, with 15 bases between. Germline lookup yields CDR1 MNHEY and CDR2 SVGAGI. The CDR3 spans 13 residues. The CDR3 reads CANSKDVTYEQYF. The DNA of the CDR3 is TGTGCCAACTCAAAGGACGTAACCTACGAGCAGTACTTC.

The sample holds a few counts of this clonotype. V gene TRBV24-1 combines with J gene TRBJ2-2; 8 bases are shared with TRBD2. Germline assignment: CDR1 KGHDR and CDR2 SFDVKD. The CDR3 covers 15 residues. V was pared by 1 base and J by 7 bases, with 4 bases of the junction left unmatched. The CDR3, as DNA: TGTGCCACCAGTGATTTAGCGGGGGACCGCGGGGAGCTGTTTTTT. Translating gives CATSDLAGDRGELFF.

The rearrangement uses TRBV18 and TRBJ1-5, with TRBD1 matching 9 bases. This CDR3 is 16 amino acids long. V lost 4 bases, J lost 2 bases, and 6 bases stayed unmatched. Germline V CDR1 and CDR2: KGHSH, LQKENI. CDR3 loop: CASSQMDRGGNQPQHF. CDR3 DNA: TGTGCCAGCTCACAGATGGACAGGGGCGGCAATCAGCCCCAGCATTTT.

The chain combines TRBV7-9 with TRBJ2-3; no firm D call. CDR1 is SEHNR, CDR2 FQNEAQ, per germline (reference sequence). V was trimmed by 5 bases and J by 6 bases, leaving 9 bases between them. The CDR3 sequence is 12 residues long. The CDR3 region is CASSLGWDTQYF. The CDR3 nucleotides read TGTGCCAGCAGCCTTGGCTGGGATACGCAGTATTTT.

This clonotype was seen once. CDR3 sequence: CASSRGQGNTEAFF. The CDR3 coding sequence is TGTGCCAGCAGCCGGGGACAGGGTAACACTGAAGCTTTCTTT. The V gene is TRBV12-3 or TRBV12-4, the J gene TRBJ1-1; TRBD1 aligns across 9 bases. This CDR3 is 14 amino acids long. V trimming: 6 bases; J trimming: 2 bases; junction bases outside the gene matches: 4.

V usage is TRBV11-3 and J usage is TRBJ1-4; no reliable D call. This CDR3 is built from 12 residues. Germline-derived CDR1 and CDR2 are SGHNT and YENEEA. V dropped 4 bases and J dropped 11 bases, with 11 bases sitting between them. The CDR3 spells CASSSEGGKLFF. CDR3 DNA sequence: TGTGCCAGCAGCTCGGAAGGAGGGAAACTGTTTTTT.

The table lists this clonotype with a few counts. This sequence joins TRBV7-2 and TRBJ1-2; D is perhaps TRBD1 (6 bases). In germline, CDR1 is SGHTA, CDR2 FQGNSA. V dropped 5 bases and J dropped 2 bases, with 12 bases sitting between them. There are 14 residues in the CDR3. CDR3 amino acids: CASSAVTGNYGYTF. The CDR3 DNA follows: TGTGCCAGCAGCGCCGTGACAGGAAACTATGGCTACACCTTC.

The chain uses TRBV20-1 and TRBJ2-2, with a tentative D call TRBD2 (5 bases). There are 13 residues in the CDR3. The V and J ends lost 6 bases and 2 bases respectively, with 10 bases between them. CDR1 and CDR2 from the germline V gene are DFQATT and SNEGSKA (reference sequence). CDR3 residues: CSAGVTNTGELFF. CDR3 in DNA: TGCAGTGCCGGGGTTACAAACACCGGGGAGCTGTTTTTT.